These 9 T cell receptor beta chains originate from one sample sequenced in a study of blood T cells in healthy people across ages. The authors ran a second PCR of 7 to 11 cycles using a sample-barcoded 5' primer and a J-beta primer mix. TCRdb passed the 5' RACE reads through MiXCR, listing each CDR3 protein once. The sample yields about 640,000 distinct CDR3 sequences, about 28% seen once. Sequencing input: blood. The source of these receptors is a woman older than 75 in good health.

The sample holds many counts of this clonotype. The chain couples TRBV10-3 to TRBJ1-2; no firm D call. The CDR3 is made up of 12 amino acids. From germline, CDR1 is ENHRY and CDR2 SYGVKD. Trimming cost V 7 bases and J 6 bases, with 12 bases left between them. Written as DNA, the CDR3 is TGTGCCATCACGGACGCCCCGAATGGCTACACCTTC. This translates into CAITDAPNGYTF.

This chain connects TRBV7-2 to TRBJ1-6, with D possibly matching TRBD1 (5 bases). V was trimmed by 5 bases and J by 9 bases, leaving 17 bases between them. The CDR3 length is 15 residues. Germline V gene data show CDR1 as SGHTA and CDR2 as FQGNSA. The CDR3 loop is CASSPDIFGSSPLHF. In DNA, the CDR3 is TGTGCCAGCAGCCCGGACATCTTCGGGAGTTCACCCCTCCACTTT.

This clonotype was found a few times. The J gene is TRBJ1-1, the V gene TRBV5-1, with 7 positions matching TRBD1. V shed 4 bases, J shed 5 bases, and the junction held 20 bases outside the gene matches. Germline V gene lookup returns CDR1 SGHRS and CDR2 YFSETQ. The CDR3 consists of 18 residues. CDR3 coding DNA: TGCGCCAGCAGCGAAGGCCTACGAGCGACAGGGAGAGGAACTGAAGCTTTCTTT. Encoded protein: CASSEGLRATGRGTEAFF.

V usage is TRBV29-1 and J usage is TRBJ2-5; D is unclear. The CDR3 spans 12 residues. V lost 0 bases to trimming and J lost 11 bases, with 13 bases between them. Looked up from germline, CDR1 is SQVTM and CDR2 is ANQGSEA. The CDR3 bases are TGCAGCGTTGAAGAGCACTTGGTGGGGCAGTACTTC. This translates into CSVEEHLVGQYF.

Regarding this clonotype: Mismatch with germline at one junction end may stem from a read error. This rearrangement joins TRBV5-1 to TRBJ2-3, with D uncertain. The CDR3 runs to 16 residues. Germline CDR1 is SGHRS and CDR2 is YFSETQ. Written as DNA, the CDR3 is TGCACCAGCAGCTCAGCTTGGACGGGTAACACAGATACGCAGTATTTT. It translates to CTSSSAWTGNTDTQYF. The entire variable domain, with the rest obtained from reference TRBV5-1 and TRBJ2-3, is as follows: KAGVTQTPRYLIKTRGQQVTLSCSPISGHRSVSWYQQTPGQGLQFLFEYFSETQRNKGNFPGRFSGRQFSNSRSEMNVSTLELGDSALYLCTSSSAWTGNTDTQYFGPGTRLTVL.

At least ten counts were recorded for this clonotype. The chain is built from TRBV6-5 and TRBJ1-1; D may be TRBD1 (5 bases). CDR1 and CDR2 from the germline V gene are MNHEY and SVGAGI. Trimming left V 10 bases short and J 5 bases short, with 20 bases between. This CDR3 is built from 14 residues. The CDR3 DNA reads as TGTGCCACCAGAAGAGACAGATTAGGGACTGAAGCTTTCTTT. Translating gives CATRRDRLGTEAFF.

This clonotype has at least ten counts. The V and J genes are TRBV19 and TRBJ2-1; TRBD1 is a possible D gene (5 bases). Trimming removed 7 bases from V and 6 bases from J, with 7 bases in between. Germline V gene sequence: CDR1 LNHDA, CDR2 SQIVND (reference sequence). CDR3 length: 11 residues. CDR3 sequence reads: CASTGRNEQFF. The CDR3 DNA reads as TGTGCCAGTACAGGGCGCAATGAGCAGTTCTTC.

This clonotype was counted at least ten times. The rearrangement links TRBV5-1 to TRBJ1-6, with 8 bases identical to TRBD1. V shed 6 bases, J shed 6 bases, and the junction held 8 bases outside the gene matches. The CDR3 is 15 amino acids. Germline loops: CDR1 SGHRS, CDR2 YFSETQ. CDR3 DNA: TGCGCCAGCAACCCGGACCAGGGGGCTAATTCACCCCTCCACTTT. Translation: CASNPDQGANSPLHF.

Notes on this clonotype: Being one base from a much bigger clone, this may be a read error. CDR3 sequence: CASSCSSSYNSPLHF. CDR3 nucleotides: TGTGCCAGCAGTTGCTCTAGCTCCTATAATTCACCCCTCCACTTT. The chain recombines TRBV6-5 with TRBJ1-6, with unresolved D. V was pared by 4 bases and J by 0 bases, with 7 bases between. The CDR3 is 15 residues long. Germline V gene sequence: CDR1 MNHEY, CDR2 SVGAGI.